Below, 22 T cell receptor beta chains from the same sample are listed, as sequenced in a study of T cell changes during pregnancy in multiple sclerosis. Repertoires were generated with immunoSEQ multiplex PCR, while TCRdb's copy carries only in-frame clones and drops some. The top ten hold just over 0.75% of the sample, which has 80,000 to 100,000 clones, around nine tenths seen once. Source: peripheral blood, taken in the second trimester of pregnancy. These receptors all stem from a female donor in good health, enrolled as a control in a pregnancy study.

The chain combines TRBV27 with TRBJ2-1, with 10 bases matching TRBD1. V lost 4 bases to trimming and J lost 14 bases; unmatched junction nucleotides: 5. Germline CDR1 reads MNHEY; CDR2 reads SMNVEV (reference sequence). The CDR3 is 12 residues long. The CDR3 DNA reads as TGTGCCAGCAGTTCGACAGGGGGCGGGGAGTTCTTC. Protein sequence: CASSSTGGGEFF.

The genes are TRBV27 and TRBJ2-7; 10 bases agree with TRBD1. The CDR3 totals 15 residues. Germline-derived CDR1 and CDR2 are MNHEY and SMNVEV (reference sequence). The junction had 6 bases not matched to a gene; V was cut back by 5 bases and J by 2 bases. CDR3 sequence reads: CASSHRQGAPYEQYF. CDR3 DNA sequence: TGTGCCAGCAGTCACCGACAGGGGGCCCCCTACGAGCAGTACTTC.

The rearrangement uses TRBV9 and TRBJ2-1, with TRBD2 matching 16 bases. Trimming at V came to 0 bases and at J to 1 base, leaving 4 bases not matched to a gene. CDR3 length equals 19 residues. Germline loops: CDR1 SGDLS, CDR2 YYNGEE. The CDR3 here is CASSVEGTSGRGSYNEQFF. CDR3 sequence (DNA): TGTGCCAGCAGCGTAGAAGGGACTAGCGGGAGGGGGTCCTACAATGAGCAGTTCTTC.

V and J are TRBV4-3 and TRBJ1-1; D gene ambiguous. The CDR3 sequence is 14 residues long. Trimming shortened V by 3 bases and J by 8 bases, and 16 bases separated the two germline ends. The germline gives CDR1 LGHNA, CDR2 YSLEER. The CDR3 DNA sequence: TGCGCCAGCAGCCAGGGTATTACAGTGCCCGAAGCTTTCTTT. It codes for CASSQGITVPEAFF.

The chain links TRBV7-2 to TRBJ1-4, with TRBD1 matching 8 bases. Per germline, CDR1 SGHTA and CDR2 FQGNSA. The CDR3 runs 16 residues. The V and J ends lost 4 bases and 4 bases, in that order; junction bases with no gene match: 8. This CDR3 is CASSSYRTGSNEKLFF. In nucleotides, the CDR3 is TGTGCCAGCAGCTCCTACCGGACAGGGAGTAATGAAAAACTGTTTTTT.

This rearrangement joins TRBV6-5 to TRBJ1-1; TRBD1 agrees at 9 bases. Trimming removed 4 bases from V and 5 bases from J; junction bases left unmatched: 8. Germline-derived CDR1 and CDR2 are MNHEY and SVGAGI. This CDR3 region has 15 residues. CDR3 sequence reads: CASSSAGTGWTEAFF. Written as DNA, the CDR3 is TGTGCCAGCAGTTCCGCCGGGACAGGGTGGACTGAAGCTTTCTTT.

The chain employs TRBV28 and TRBJ1-1, with no clear D. The CDR3 runs 15 residues. V was pared by 0 bases and J by 1 base, with 9 bases between. Germline values: CDR1 MDHEN, CDR2 SYDVKM. DNA of the CDR3: TGTGCCAGCAGTTTATGGTACCAGGAGAACACTGAAGCTTTCTTT. Translating gives CASSLWYQENTEAFF. The entire variable domain, with the rest obtained from reference TRBV28 and TRBJ1-1, is as follows: DVKVTQSSRYLVKRTGEKVFLECVQDMDHENMFWYRQDPGLGLRLIYFSYDVKMKEKGDIPEGYSVSREKKERFSLILESASTNQTSMYLCASSLWYQENTEAFFGQGTRLTVV.

The chain recombines TRBV5-1 with TRBJ2-1, with D possibly being TRBD1 (8 bases). There are 14 residues in the CDR3. CDR1 is SGHRS, CDR2 YFSETQ, per germline. V lost 1 base to trimming and J lost 7 bases, with 12 bases between them. In DNA form, the CDR3 reads TGCGCCAGCAGCTTGAAACAGGGGGGGAATGAGCAGTTCTTC. Protein product: CASSLKQGGNEQFF.

The V gene is TRBV19, the J gene TRBJ1-2, with D possibly matching TRBD1 (5 bases). Trimming cost V 6 bases and J 0 bases, with 17 bases left between them. Per germline, CDR1 LNHDA and CDR2 SQIVND (reference sequence). The CDR3 covers 16 residues. Written as DNA, the CDR3 is TGTGCCAGTAGGAAGCCCGGGGAGGGGCCTAACTATGGCTACACCTTC. Protein sequence: CASRKPGEGPNYGYTF.

The chain recombines TRBV5-6 with TRBJ2-5; tentatively, D is TRBD1 (5 bases). The length of the CDR3 is 15 residues. CDR1 is SGHDT and CDR2 is YYEEEE in the germline V gene. The V and J ends lost 0 bases and 3 bases respectively, with 12 bases between them. CDR3 bases: TGTGCCAGCAGCTTGGCGAGGCAGGGAAAAGAGACCCAGTACTTC. Translating it yields CASSLARQGKETQYF.

The chain couples TRBV2 to TRBJ2-7; 7 nucleotides line up with TRBD1. The CDR3 contains 15 residues. The trim removed 8 bases at V and 4 bases at J, leaving 14 bases unmatched. Germline V gives CDR1 SNHLY, CDR2 FYNNEI. CDR3 protein: CASLSYVSRGYEQYF. CDR3 DNA: TGTGCCAGCCTCTCTTACGTCTCCAGGGGGTACGAGCAGTACTTC.

V gene TRBV2 combines with J gene TRBJ2-1, with D maybe TRBD1 (5 bases). Germline assignment: CDR1 SNHLY and CDR2 FYNNEI. Between the trimmed V and J ends, which lost 6 bases and 7 bases, there was a span of 10 bases. The CDR3 is 12 amino acids. The CDR3 loop is CASRLRVNEQFF. The CDR3 DNA is TGTGCCAGCAGGCTCAGGGTTAATGAGCAGTTCTTC.

The rearrangement joins TRBV5-1 to TRBJ2-6; D gene ambiguous. The length of the CDR3 is 19 residues. CDR1 and CDR2 (germline): SGHRS, YFSETQ. The germline V and J ends were trimmed by 1 base and 1 base, with 18 bases remaining between them. The CDR3 DNA follows: TGCGCCAGCAGCTTGAGGTGGGTCCAGGCGATTTCTGGGGCCAACGTCCTGACTTTC. It codes for CASSLRWVQAISGANVLTF.

The CDR3 protein is CAISESGRAPGYGYTF. For the CDR3, the DNA is TGTGCCATCAGTGAGTCGGGCAGGGCTCCCGGCTATGGCTACACCTTC. The rearrangement uses TRBV10-3 and TRBJ1-2; tentatively, D is TRBD1 (5 bases). The CDR3 contains 16 residues. V lost 0 bases and J lost 4, with 15 bases in between. Germline CDR1 and CDR2: ENHRY and SYGVKD.

In its sample, this clone was seen once. The CDR3 sequence: CASRSQNQPQHF. The CDR3 DNA follows: TGTGCCAGTAGGAGCCAAAACCAGCCCCAGCATTTT. The gene calls are TRBV19 and TRBJ1-5; D unresolved. V was pared by 6 bases and J by 7 bases, with 10 bases between. CDR3 length equals 12 residues. Germline CDR1 LNHDA, CDR2 SQIVND (reference sequence).

V usage is TRBV7-9 and J usage is TRBJ1-2; 10 nucleotides align to TRBD1. V lost 5 bases to trimming and J lost 1 base; unmatched junction nucleotides: 4. The germline V gene encodes CDR1 SEHNR and CDR2 FQNEAQ (reference sequence). The CDR3 is 15 residues long. CDR3 sequence (DNA): TGTGCCAGCAGCACGGGACAGGGGATTAACTATGGCTACACCTTC. Translation gives CASSTGQGINYGYTF.

This chain connects TRBV29-1 to TRBJ1-1; no reliable D call. Trimming took 4 bases from V and 2 from J, leaving 8 bases between them. Germline V gene data show CDR1 as SQVTM and CDR2 as ANQGSEA. This CDR3 has 12 residues. The CDR3: CSVVRSNTEAFF. The CDR3 nucleotides are TGCAGCGTTGTGAGAAGTAACACTGAAGCTTTCTTT.

Only a few counts were recorded for this clone. The chain recombines TRBV5-1 with TRBJ2-2; D call uncertain. The CDR3 has 14 amino acids. The germline V gene encodes CDR1 SGHRS and CDR2 YFSETQ. V dropped 1 base and J dropped 3 bases, with 7 bases sitting between them. CDR3 DNA sequence: TGCGCCAGCAGCTTGACTTCCGACACCGGGGAGCTGTTTTTT. Its protein is CASSLTSDTGELFF.

The J gene is TRBJ2-7, the V gene TRBV19, with a possible D match to TRBD2 (6 bases). CDR3 size: 17 residues. V lost 5 bases and J lost 1, with 21 bases in between. The germline V gene has CDR1 LNHDA and CDR2 SQIVND (reference sequence). This chain's CDR3 is CASSPPLARQPSYEQYF. The CDR3 bases are TGTGCCAGTAGTCCCCCCCTAGCGCGCCAGCCATCCTACGAGCAGTACTTC.

The rearrangement links TRBV6-5 to TRBJ1-1; 7 bases line up with TRBD1. Germline values: CDR1 MNHEY, CDR2 SVGAGI. CDR3 length: 13 amino acids. V was clipped by 9 bases and J by 3 bases; unmatched bases: 7. The CDR3 DNA reads as TGTGCCAGTAGACAGGGAACTTACACTGAAGCTTTCTTT. Encoded protein: CASRQGTYTEAFF.

V and J are TRBV9 and TRBJ2-3, with a possible D match to TRBD1 (6 bases). CDR3 length: 16 residues. V lost 1 base, J lost 3 bases, and 15 bases lay in between. Germline assignment: CDR1 SGDLS and CDR2 YYNGEE. The CDR3 nucleotides read TGTGCCAGCAGCGTAACACAGGGAAGGGGGACAGATACGCAGTATTTT. Protein: CASSVTQGRGTDTQYF.

The chain employs TRBV11-2 and TRBJ2-3, with 10 bases identical to TRBD2. In germline, CDR1 is SGHAT, CDR2 FQNNGV. The CDR3 spans 16 residues. The junction had 7 bases not matched to a gene; V was cut back by 6 bases and J by 1 base. The CDR3 DNA sequence: TGTGCCAGCAGGTCGTCCCTAGCGGGAGGCACAGATACGCAGTATTTT. Protein product: CASRSSLAGGTDTQYF.